This is a list of T cell receptor beta chains from one sample in a study of blood T cells in healthy people across ages. From the 5' RACE reads, TCRdb called clonotypes with MiXCR, one entry per CDR3 protein. This table has approximately 800,000 distinct CDR3 sequences, 25% appearing once. Separately, the same data were catalogued under a study of T cells of mothers and their children.

Specimen: blood. These receptors all stem from a boy between 10 and 17 years old in good health. Both conserved end residues are part of each CDR3. D genes are given only for firm matches. Expanded clones are given a class, and other clones once, few, many or no size at all.

j_call cdr3_length v_call d_call clone_size cdr3_nt cdr3_aa
TRBJ2-7 14 TRBV7-2 . few TGTGCCAGCAGCTTAGGGGTCGGACCCTACGAGCAGTACTTC CASSLGVGPYEQYF
TRBJ1-1 15 TRBV7-9 . few TGTGCCAGCAGCTTAGTTAAGGGTCAGGGCACTGAAGCTTTCTTT CASSLVKGQGTEAFF
TRBJ2-1 14 TRBV3-1 . . TGTGCCAGCAGCCAAGTGACGGCCTACAATGAGCAGTTCTTC CASSQVTAYNEQFF
TRBJ1-2 18 TRBV21-1 . few TGTGCCAGCAGCAAATGGTACCACAGGGTTTCCGACTCGGGCGGCTACACCTTC CASSKWYHRVSDSGGYTF
TRBJ1-5 19 TRBV29-1 . few TGCAGCGTTGACCCGGGCAGGGACACAATCTCCGCCTTAAATCAGCCCCAGCATTTT CSVDPGRDTISALNQPQHF
TRBJ1-4 14 TRBV20-1 . few TGCAGTGCCGTACGGTGGGGGTCGGGAGAAAAACTGTTTTTT CSAVRWGSGEKLFF
TRBJ2-3 11 TRBV29-1 . few TGCAGCGTTTGGGGCACAGATACGCAGTATTTT CSVWGTDTQYF
TRBJ1-3 11 TRBV29-1 . few TGCAGCGCCGACTCTGGAAACACCATATATTTT CSADSGNTIYF
TRBJ2-1 15 TRBV2 . . TGTGCCAGCAGTGATCAGTTCTCCTCCTACAATGAGCAGTTCTTC CASSDQFSSYNEQFF
TRBJ1-2 15 TRBV28 . . TGTGCCAGCACCCCAATGGCAGGGCGAATTTATGGCTACACCTTC CASTPMAGRIYGYTF
TRBJ2-1 14 TRBV20-1 TRBD2 . TGCAGTGCTAGAGATCTCGGGGGGTCGAATGAGCAGTTCTTC CSARDLGGSNEQFF
TRBJ1-2 14 TRBV9 TRBD1 few TGTGCCAGCAGCCCGAGGGGGCTCGGCTATGGCTACACCTTC CASSPRGLGYGYTF
TRBJ2-4 15 TRBV5-1 . . TGCGCCAGCAGCTACGGGGGAGAAACCAAAAACATTCAGTACTTC CASSYGGETKNIQYF
TRBJ1-2 11 TRBV29-1 . . TGCAGCGGGAGACAGTCGGATGGCTACACCTTC CSGRQSDGYTF
TRBJ1-4 16 TRBV12-3/TRBV12-4 . . TGTGCCAGCAGTTCTCAGGGGAAAGGGACTAATGAAAAACTGTTTTTT CASSSQGKGTNEKLFF
TRBJ2-2 16 TRBV4-1 TRBD1 few TGCGCCAGCAGCCAAGGGACAGGGGGCTTGGACGGGGAGCTGTTTTTT CASSQGTGGLDGELFF
TRBJ2-7 17 TRBV3-1 . . TGTGCCAGCAGCCCTTGGCCCCGGGACAAGGCTTCCTACGAGCAGTACTTC CASSPWPRDKASYEQYF
TRBJ1-1 16 TRBV29-1 TRBD1 . TGCAGCGTCAGGGGGACTTACCTCCAAAAAAACACTGAAGCTTTCTTT CSVRGTYLQKNTEAFF
TRBJ2-5 14 TRBV7-2 . few TGTGCCAGCAGCTTAGACCCCCGTAAAGAGACCCAGTACTTC CASSLDPRKETQYF
TRBJ2-2 13 TRBV27 . many TGTGCCAGCAGTTTTCGGAACACCGGGGAGCTGTTTTTT CASSFRNTGELFF
TRBJ2-3 16 TRBV7-3 TRBD1 many TGTGCCAGCAGCTTTTTTGCAGGGGGCAACACAGATACGCAGTATTTT CASSFFAGGNTDTQYF
TRBJ1-5 13 TRBV20-1 TRBD1 . TGCAGTGCCGCCCGACAGGGGAGTCAGCCCCAGCATTTT CSAARQGSQPQHF
TRBJ1-2 15 TRBV7-2 TRBD1 . TGTGCCAGCAGCTTAGTAGGACAGGGGGTACGTGGCTACACCTTC CASSLVGQGVRGYTF
TRBJ2-6 16 TRBV9 . . TGTGCCAGCAGCTCGAGCGACAGGCCTGGGGCCAACGTCCTGACTTTC CASSSSDRPGANVLTF
TRBJ1-4 14 TRBV30 . . TGTGCCTGGAAATCTTGGAAAACTAATGAAAAACTGTTTTTT CAWKSWKTNEKLFF
TRBJ1-3 16 TRBV4-3 TRBD1 many TGCGCCAGCAGCCCCGATCGAACAGGGGCCGGAAACACCATATATTTT CASSPDRTGAGNTIYF
TRBJ1-1 14 TRBV2 . . TGTGCCAGCAGTGTACAGGGTGAGAACACTGAAGCTTTCTTT CASSVQGENTEAFF
TRBJ2-3 15 TRBV5-1 . . TGCGCCAGCAGCTTGGTACTAGCAAGCACAGATACGCAGTATTTT CASSLVLASTDTQYF
TRBJ2-5 15 TRBV19 . . TGTGCCAGTAGTACGAGAGCGGCCGGTACTGAGACCCAGTACTTC CASSTRAAGTETQYF
TRBJ2-2 16 TRBV5-6 TRBD1 few TGTGCCAGCAGCTTGCTAGGCAGGGGGTCCACCGGGGAGCTGTTTTTT CASSLLGRGSTGELFF
TRBJ1-2 14 TRBV7-2 . . TGTGCCAGCAGCTCGTTCGGGTTTAACTATGGCTACACCTTC CASSSFGFNYGYTF
TRBJ2-7 15 TRBV9 TRBD2 . TGTGCCAGCAGCGCTAGCGGGGATAGCTCCTACGAGCAGTACTTC CASSASGDSSYEQYF
TRBJ2-1 14 TRBV20-1 TRBD2 . TGCAGTGCTAGAGATAACGGGAGGGGCAATGAGCAGTTCTTC CSARDNGRGNEQFF
TRBJ2-1 15 TRBV6-2/TRBV6-3 TRBD2 few TGTGCCAGCAGACCTAGCGGGGGGGATTACAATGAGCAGTTCTTC CASRPSGGDYNEQFF
TRBJ2-5 15 TRBV28 TRBD1 . TGTGCCTCCTGGGCCGGACAGGCCTCCGGGGAGACCCAGTACTTC CASWAGQASGETQYF
TRBJ2-3 15 TRBV29-1 . . TGCAGCGTTGCGTTGGTAGCAGGGGTCACAGATACGCAGTATTTT CSVALVAGVTDTQYF
TRBJ2-1 15 TRBV5-1 TRBD1 . TGCGCCAGCAGCTTGACGGACAGGAGAAACAATGAGCAGTTCTTC CASSLTDRRNNEQFF
TRBJ2-1 15 TRBV4-3 TRBD1 few TGCGCCAACAGCCAACCGGACAGGGGTCATAATGAGCAGTTCTTC CANSQPDRGHNEQFF
TRBJ2-3 15 TRBV7-9 . . TGTGCCAGCAGTCGACACAGCTCTTCCACAGATACGCAGTATTTT CASSRHSSSTDTQYF
TRBJ2-5 18 TRBV6-5 TRBD2 . TGTGCCAGCAGTTCCGCCGGGACTAGCGGCCCCATAAGGGAGACCCAGTACTTC CASSSAGTSGPIRETQYF
TRBJ1-1 15 TRBV7-9 TRBD1 . TGTGCCAGCAGCCTCGAACGGACAGGGAACACTGAAGCTTTCTTT CASSLERTGNTEAFF
TRBJ2-7 13 TRBV2 . . TGTGCCAGCAGTGGGGGCAGGAACTACGAGCAGTACTTC CASSGGRNYEQYF
TRBJ2-3 16 TRBV7-2 TRBD2 . TGTGTCAGCAGCTTAGGGACTAGCGGGAGGGGTAATACGCAGTATTTT CVSSLGTSGRGNTQYF
TRBJ2-7 16 TRBV5-5 . . TGTGCCAGCAGCGTGGCGGGCCACTTGAGCTCCTACGAGCAGTACTTC CASSVAGHLSSYEQYF
TRBJ2-3 16 TRBV7-2 . few TGTGCCAGCAGCCCTCGGGGGACGACTAGCACAGATACGCAGTATTTT CASSPRGTTSTDTQYF